This TCR beta chain was captured in a study of blood T cell repertoires in COVID-19. Whole-study context: Nucleic acid was either cDNA or gDNA, and it came from T cells, B-cell-depleted T cells, or PBMCs.

Measured with immunoSEQ multiplex PCR; TCRdb has only the in-frame clones, and not every one. In the table there are about 98,000 clones, around 90% of which are singletons. CDR1 KGHSH and CDR2 LQKENI come from the germline V gene. The CDR3 loop spans 19 amino acids. V lost 2 bases and J lost 0, with 17 bases in between. The rearrangement links TRBV18 to TRBJ2-6, with D unclear. This receptor was taken from a man between 65 and 85 years old with acute or convalescent COVID-19. The material sequenced was peripheral blood. CDR3 residues: CASSPSLSSVISGANVLTF. The DNA of the CDR3 is TGTGCCAGCTCACCATCTCTTTCGTCAGTCATCTCTGGGGCCAACGTCCTGACTTTC.